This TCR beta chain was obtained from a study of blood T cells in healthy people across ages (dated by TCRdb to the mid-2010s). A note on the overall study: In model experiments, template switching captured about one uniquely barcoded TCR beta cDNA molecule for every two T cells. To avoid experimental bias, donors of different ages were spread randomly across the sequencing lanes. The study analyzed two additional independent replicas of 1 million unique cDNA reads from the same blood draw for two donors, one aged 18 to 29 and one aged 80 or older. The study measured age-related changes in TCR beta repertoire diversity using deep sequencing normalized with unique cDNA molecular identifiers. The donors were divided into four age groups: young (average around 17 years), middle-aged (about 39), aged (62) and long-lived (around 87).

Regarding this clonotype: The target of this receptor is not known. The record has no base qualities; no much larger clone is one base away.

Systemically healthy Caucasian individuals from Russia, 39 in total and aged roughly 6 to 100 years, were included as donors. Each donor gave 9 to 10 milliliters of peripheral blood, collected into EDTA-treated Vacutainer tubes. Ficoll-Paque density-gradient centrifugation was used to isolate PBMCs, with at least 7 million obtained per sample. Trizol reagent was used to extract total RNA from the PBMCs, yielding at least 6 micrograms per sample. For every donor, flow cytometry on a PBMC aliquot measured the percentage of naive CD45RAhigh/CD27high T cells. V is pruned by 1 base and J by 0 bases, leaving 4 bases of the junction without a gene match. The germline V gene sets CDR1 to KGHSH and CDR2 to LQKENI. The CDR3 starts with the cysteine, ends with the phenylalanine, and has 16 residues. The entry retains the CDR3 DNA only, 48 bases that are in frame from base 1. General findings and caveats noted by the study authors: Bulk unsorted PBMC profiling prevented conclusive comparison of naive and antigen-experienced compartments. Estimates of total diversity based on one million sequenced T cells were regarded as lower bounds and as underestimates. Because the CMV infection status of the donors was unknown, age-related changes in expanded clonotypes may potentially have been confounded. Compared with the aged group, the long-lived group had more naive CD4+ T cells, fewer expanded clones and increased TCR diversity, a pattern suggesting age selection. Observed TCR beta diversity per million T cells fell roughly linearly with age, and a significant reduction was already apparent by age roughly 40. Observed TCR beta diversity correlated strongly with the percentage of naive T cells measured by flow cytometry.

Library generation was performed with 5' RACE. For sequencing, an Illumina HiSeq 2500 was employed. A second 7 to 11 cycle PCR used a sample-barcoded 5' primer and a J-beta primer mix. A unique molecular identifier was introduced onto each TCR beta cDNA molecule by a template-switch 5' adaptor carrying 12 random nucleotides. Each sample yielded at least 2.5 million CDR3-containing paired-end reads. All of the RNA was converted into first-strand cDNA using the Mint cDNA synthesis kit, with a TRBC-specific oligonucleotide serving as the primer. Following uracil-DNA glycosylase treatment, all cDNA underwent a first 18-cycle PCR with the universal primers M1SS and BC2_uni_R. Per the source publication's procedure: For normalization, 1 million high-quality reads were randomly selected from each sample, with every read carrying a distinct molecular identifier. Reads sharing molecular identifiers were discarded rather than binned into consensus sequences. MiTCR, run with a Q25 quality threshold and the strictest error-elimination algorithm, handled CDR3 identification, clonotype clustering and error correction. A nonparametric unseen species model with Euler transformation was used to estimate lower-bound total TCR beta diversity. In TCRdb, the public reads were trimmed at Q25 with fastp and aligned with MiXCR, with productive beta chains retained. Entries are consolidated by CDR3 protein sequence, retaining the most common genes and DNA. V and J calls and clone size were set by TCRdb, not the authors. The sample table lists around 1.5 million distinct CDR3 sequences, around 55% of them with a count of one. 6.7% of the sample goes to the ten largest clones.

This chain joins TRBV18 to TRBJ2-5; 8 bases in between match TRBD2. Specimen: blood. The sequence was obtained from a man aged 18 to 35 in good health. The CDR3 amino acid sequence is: CASSPLAGNNQETQYF. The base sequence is TGTGCCAGCTCACCACTAGCGGGGAACAACCAAGAGACCCAGTACTTC. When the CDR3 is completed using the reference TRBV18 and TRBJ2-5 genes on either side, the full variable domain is NAGVMQNPRHLVRRRGQEARLRCSPMKGHSHVYWYRQLPEEGLKFMVYLQKENIIDESGMPKERFSAEFPKEGPSILRIQQVVRGDSAAYFCASSPLAGNNQETQYFGPGTRLLVL.